The table lists the clone carrying this TCR beta chain with a few counts. Antigen unknown. TCRdb redid the calling of the 5' RACE reads with MiXCR, one entry per CDR3 protein. Of 300,000 to 350,000 distinct CDR3 sequences listed, 3% to 4.5% are singletons. This sample was taken from a study of T cells after yellow fever vaccination. Overall study: When fractions had low cell numbers, they were prepared with SMART-Seq v4 Ultra Low Input. Study results and limitations: A weaker but faster secondary response was observed, peaking on day 5 versus 15.

CDR3 size: 16 residues. V lost 0 bases and J lost 6; bases outside the gene matches: 4. Per the germline V gene, CDR1 is MGHRA and CDR2 is YSYEKL. The material sequenced was PBMCs, taken 5 days after the yellow fever booster vaccination. The receptor was derived from a young man who received the YFV17D yellow fever vaccine. V is TRBV4-1 and J is TRBJ1-5; 11 bases line up with TRBD1. CDR3 protein: CASSQDRTGGGQPQHF. In DNA form, the CDR3 reads TGCGCCAGCAGCCAAGATCGGACAGGGGGCGGTCAGCCCCAGCATTTT.